The next 18 T cell receptor beta chains were all read from a single sample in a study of cytomegalovirus exposure and HLA in healthy donors. The PCR contained 60 Vbeta and 13 Jbeta primers. Clones were read by immunoSEQ multiplex PCR, and TCRdb kept only the in-frame ones, dropping some. The sample table sets out around 70,000 clones. Sequences were obtained from PBMCs. The receptor set was obtained from a female donor in good health and CMV-seropositive.

The chain carries TRBV27 and TRBJ2-7; D possibly corresponds to TRBD2 (6 bases). CDR3 length equals 13 residues. CDR1 is MNHEY, CDR2 SMNVEV, per germline (reference sequence). Written as DNA, the CDR3 is TGTGTTACCGGCCGGGGGTCTAGCTACGAGCAGTACTTC. This encodes CVTGRGSSYEQYF.

V gene TRBV25-1 combines with J gene TRBJ1-5; D remains ambiguous. Trimming left V 3 bases short and J 2 bases short, with 8 bases between. This CDR3 is built from 14 residues. Germline CDR1 reads MGHDK; CDR2 reads SYGVNS. The CDR3 loop reads CASSDRFRNQPQHF. For the CDR3, the DNA is TGTGCCAGCAGTGACAGGTTCCGCAATCAGCCCCAGCATTTT. The full variable domain, its missing parts supplied by reference TRBV25-1 and TRBJ1-5, is EADIYQTPRYLVIGTGKKITLECSQTMGHDKMYWYQQDPGMELHLIHYSYGVNSTEKGDLSSESTVSRIRTEHFPLTLESARPSHTSQYLCASSDRFRNQPQHFGDGTRLSIL.

J is TRBJ2-5 and V is TRBV11-3; 8 positions agree with TRBD2. Germline lookup yields CDR1 SGHNT and CDR2 YENEEA. The CDR3 extends over 15 amino acids. The V and J ends lost 6 bases and 2 bases, in that order; junction bases with no gene match: 8. The CDR3 bases are TGTGCCAGCAGTCAAAACGGGGGGGGACAAGAGACCCAGTACTTC. This gives the protein CASSQNGGGQETQYF.

V and J are TRBV28 and TRBJ2-7; 11 bases line up with TRBD1. CDR3 length equals 20 residues. Germline V gene lookup returns CDR1 MDHEN and CDR2 SYDVKM. Losses at the gene ends were 1 base for V and 2 bases for J; bases not matched to a gene: 16. Here the CDR3 reads CASSLSRMSRRTGGTYEQYF. The CDR3 bases are TGTGCCAGCAGTTTATCCCGGATGAGTCGGAGGACAGGGGGCACCTACGAGCAGTACTTC.

This sequence joins TRBV29-1 and TRBJ2-4; tentatively, D is TRBD2 (6 bases). Germline CDR1 and CDR2: SQVTM and ANQGSEA. CDR3 length: 14 residues. Between the trimmed V and J ends, which lost 0 bases and 8 bases, there was a span of 14 bases. CDR3 sequence: CSVEEDAGRHIQYF. CDR3 coding DNA: TGCAGCGTTGAAGAGGACGCGGGGAGGCACATTCAGTACTTC.

The rearrangement links TRBV11-2 to TRBJ2-1; 8 bases are a match to TRBD2. Germline CDR1 is SGHAT and CDR2 is FQNNGV. Trimming took 2 bases from V and 9 from J; bases not matched to a gene: 6. The CDR3 extends over 14 amino acids. In DNA form, the CDR3 reads TGTGCCAGCAGCTTAACGGGAGGGCTCAGTGAGCAGTTCTTC. Encoded protein: CASSLTGGLSEQFF.

This rearrangement joins TRBV5-4 to TRBJ2-7; maybe TRBD1 (6 bases). Germline V gene sequence: CDR1 SGHNT, CDR2 YYREEE (reference sequence). The V end was cut by 3 bases, the J end by 2 bases, with 15 bases between. CDR3 length: 15 residues. The CDR3 region has the DNA TGTGCCAGCAGCTCTGTCGGGACAATAGCCTACGAGCAGTACTTC. Translating gives CASSSVGTIAYEQYF.

The V and J genes are TRBV29-1 and TRBJ2-1, with D possibly TRBD2 on 6 matching bases. The ends were cut back, 3 bases at V and 3 bases at J, with 9 bases in the middle. Germline V lookup: CDR1 SQVTM, CDR2 ANQGSEA. The CDR3 is made up of 13 amino acids. CDR3 amino acids: CSVELTSYNEQFF. The CDR3 nucleotides read TGCAGCGTTGAGTTGACTAGCTACAATGAGCAGTTCTTC.

The chain has TRBV7-2 and TRBJ2-1; 13 bases match TRBD2. This CDR3 spans 15 amino acids. V dropped 5 bases and J dropped 13; count of bases not matched to a gene: 11. Germline loops: CDR1 SGHTA, CDR2 FQGNSA. This CDR3 is CASSPTSGGALGQFF. Here the CDR3 DNA reads TGTGCCAGCAGCCCAACTAGCGGGGGGGCCTTAGGTCAGTTCTTC.

The genes are TRBV5-1 and TRBJ2-3; 11 nucleotides line up with TRBD2. With V trimmed by 5 bases and J by 1 base, 3 bases remained unmatched. Per germline, CDR1 SGHRS and CDR2 YFSETQ. The CDR3 covers 15 residues. CDR3 sequence: CASSIAGGRTDTQYF. In nucleotides, the CDR3 is TGCGCCAGCAGTATAGCGGGAGGGCGCACAGATACGCAGTATTTT.

V is TRBV4-2 and J is TRBJ2-7; 8 positions agree with TRBD1. There are 14 residues in the CDR3. The trim removed 2 bases at V and 5 bases at J, leaving 5 bases unmatched. From germline, CDR1 is LGHNA and CDR2 YNFKEQ. The CDR3 sequence is CASSQSDRDNEQYF. The CDR3 DNA reads as TGTGCCAGCAGCCAATCGGACAGGGACAACGAGCAGTACTTC.

J is TRBJ1-1 and V is TRBV5-1; 8 positions agree with TRBD1. Germline V gene lookup returns CDR1 SGHRS and CDR2 YFSETQ. CDR3 size: 13 residues. After removal of 0 bases from V and 11 bases from J, the junction contained 6 bases not matched to a gene. This chain's CDR3 is CASSLDGQGEAFF. As DNA, the CDR3 is TGCGCCAGCAGCTTGGATGGACAGGGAGAGGCTTTCTTT.

The chain carries TRBV7-9 and TRBJ2-7; D might be TRBD2 (7 bases). Trimming removed 1 base from V and 5 bases from J, with 9 bases in between. The CDR3 has 13 amino acids. CDR1 SEHNR and CDR2 FQNEAQ come from the germline V gene (reference sequence). The CDR3 sequence is CASSLVGGDEQYF. The DNA for the CDR3 is TGTGCCAGCAGCTTAGTAGGGGGGGACGAGCAGTACTTC.

This chain uses TRBV4-1 with TRBJ1-2; no reliable D call. Germline CDR1 is MGHRA and CDR2 is YSYEKL. The CDR3 covers 14 residues. V lost 0 bases and J lost 4, with 9 bases in between. CDR3 DNA sequence: TGCGCCAGCAGCCAAGAGACCAGGCGCTATGGCTACACCTTC. Its translation is CASSQETRRYGYTF.

V is TRBV19 and J is TRBJ1-2; weak D call: TRBD1 (5 bases). CDR3 length equals 12 residues. The germline gives CDR1 LNHDA, CDR2 SQIVND (reference sequence). The V end was cut by 10 bases, the J end by 2 bases, with 11 bases between. The CDR3 protein is CATTTENYGYTF. Written as DNA, the CDR3 is TGTGCCACCACGACAGAAAACTATGGCTACACCTTC.

The chain combines TRBV2 with TRBJ1-5, with 7 positions matching TRBD1. This CDR3 region has 16 residues. J lost 0 bases, V lost 4 bases, and 6 bases had no gene match. The germline V gene encodes CDR1 SNHLY and CDR2 FYNNEI. DNA of the CDR3: TGTGCCAGCAGTGCTCAGGGACAGTATAGCAATCAGCCCCAGCATTTT. Encoded protein: CASSAQGQYSNQPQHF.

The chain employs TRBV11-2 and TRBJ2-7; 8 bases map to TRBD2. The CDR3 runs 14 residues. V shed 3 bases, J shed 3 bases, and the junction held 4 bases outside the gene matches. CDR1 and CDR2 from the germline V gene are SGHAT and FQNNGV. The CDR3 coding sequence is TGTGCCAGCAGCTTTGAGCGGGGGTACTACGAGCAGTACTTC. Translation gives CASSFERGYYEQYF.

This sequence joins TRBV5-1 and TRBJ1-6, with 7 positions matching TRBD1. With 0 bases clipped from V and 10 bases from J, the junction kept 10 bases outside the gene matches. Germline loops: CDR1 SGHRS, CDR2 YFSETQ. The CDR3 covers 16 residues. CDR3 sequence (DNA): TGCGCCAGCAGCTTGGACAGGGGATCGTCTGGGTCACCCCTCCACTTT. This translates into CASSLDRGSSGSPLHF.